This record looks at one T cell receptor beta chain sequence and its context. The antigen is undetermined. The data originate from a study of cytomegalovirus exposure and HLA in healthy donors. The PCR contained 60 Vbeta and 13 Jbeta primers. Repertoires were generated with immunoSEQ multiplex PCR, while TCRdb's copy carries only in-frame clones and drops some. The profile covers some 190,000 clones, with around 84% appearing a single time and around 3.6% taken by the ten largest. The V end was cut by 6 bases, the J end by 1 base, with 15 bases between. The CDR3 runs 15 residues. Germline V gene lookup returns CDR1 SGHVS and CDR2 FQNEAQ. Points from the study as a whole: It is likely that the observed cluster of highly shared sequence variants was a sequencing artifact.

Sequenced input: PBMCs. The sequence derives from a man aged 35-49 years in good health and CMV-seropositive. The rearrangement joins TRBV7-8 to TRBJ2-5; D might be TRBD1 (5 bases). Written as DNA, the CDR3 is TGTGCCAGCAGACCCTACCAGGGCTCCCAAGAGACCCAGTACTTC. Protein sequence: CASRPYQGSQETQYF.